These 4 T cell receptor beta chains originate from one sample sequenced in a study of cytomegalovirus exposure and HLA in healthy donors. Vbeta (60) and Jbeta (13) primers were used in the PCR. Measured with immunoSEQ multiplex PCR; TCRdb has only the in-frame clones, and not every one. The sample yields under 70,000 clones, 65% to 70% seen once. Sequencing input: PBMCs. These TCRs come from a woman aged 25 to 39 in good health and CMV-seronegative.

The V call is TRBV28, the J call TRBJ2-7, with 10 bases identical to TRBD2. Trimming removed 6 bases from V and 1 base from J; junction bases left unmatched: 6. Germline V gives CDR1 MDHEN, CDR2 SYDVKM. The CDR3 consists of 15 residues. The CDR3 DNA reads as TGTGCCAGCAGCTTAAGCGGGGGGGGATCCTACGAGCAGTACTTC. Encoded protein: CASSLSGGGSYEQYF.

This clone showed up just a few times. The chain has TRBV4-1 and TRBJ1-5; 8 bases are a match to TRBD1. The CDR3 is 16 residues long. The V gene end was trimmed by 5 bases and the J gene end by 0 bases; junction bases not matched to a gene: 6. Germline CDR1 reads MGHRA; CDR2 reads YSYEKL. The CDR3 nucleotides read TGCGCCAGCAGCGAACAGGGGGGATATAGCAATCAGCCCCAGCATTTT. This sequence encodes CASSEQGGYSNQPQHF.

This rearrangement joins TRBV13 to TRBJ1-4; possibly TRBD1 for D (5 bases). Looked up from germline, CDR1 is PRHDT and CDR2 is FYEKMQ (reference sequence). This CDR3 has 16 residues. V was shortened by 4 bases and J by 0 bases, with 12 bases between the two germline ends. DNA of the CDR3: TGTGCCAGCAGCTGGGGCCTCAAAGCAACTAATGAAAAACTGTTTTTT. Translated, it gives CASSWGLKATNEKLFF.

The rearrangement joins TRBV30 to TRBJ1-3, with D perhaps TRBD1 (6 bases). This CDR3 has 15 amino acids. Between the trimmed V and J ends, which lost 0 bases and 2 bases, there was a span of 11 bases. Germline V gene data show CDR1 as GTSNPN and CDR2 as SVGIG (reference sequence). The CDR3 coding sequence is TGTGCCTGGAGTGTACCCTCAGGGGCTGGAAACACCATATATTTT. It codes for CAWSVPSGAGNTIYF.